This T cell receptor beta chain is drawn from a study of cytomegalovirus exposure and HLA in healthy donors. The study, taken as a whole, reports: The CMV antigen specificity of a few CMV-associated chains was confirmed through in vitro analysis.

It was the 120-subject validation cohort, separate from the roughly 700-subject first cohort, to which the donors belonged. With regard to this clone: Its target is unknown.

Sequenced by immunoSEQ multiplex PCR; TCRdb stores in-frame clones only, minus some. Here the sample spans 110,000 or so clones, 70% to 85% being singletons. CDR3 length equals 14 residues. Germline lookup yields CDR1 SGHDT and CDR2 YYEEEE. The germline V and J ends were trimmed by 4 bases and 1 base, with 9 bases remaining between them. Sample: PBMCs. The chain employs TRBV5-6 and TRBJ1-5; D is uncertain. The receptor's source is a woman aged 18-29 years in good health and CMV-seronegative. Here the CDR3 DNA reads TGTGCCAGCAGCCCGAGTTGGAGCAATCAGCCCCAGCATTTT. Amino acids: CASSPSWSNQPQHF.